One and the same sample provided the 3 T cell receptor beta chains below, sequenced in a study of shared clonotypes between healthy human individuals. Clones were read by immunoSEQ multiplex PCR, and TCRdb kept only the in-frame ones, dropping some. In the table there are roughly 2.5 million clones, 85% to 95% of which are singletons. Sample: naive CD4+ T cells sorted from blood. Indicated subset: CD45RA+ positively selected. The receptors were sampled from a man in his late teens or twenties in good health.

The rearrangement joins TRBV28 to TRBJ1-2; 12 nucleotides match TRBD1. The V gene's germline CDR1 is MDHEN and CDR2 SYDVKM. The CDR3 runs 14 residues. J gave up 10 bases and V 6 bases, and 9 bases lay outside the gene matches. CDR3 sequence: CASRRDRGRLDYTF. The CDR3 DNA follows: TGTGCCAGCAGACGGGACAGGGGGCGCCTGGACTACACCTTC.

The chain combines TRBV4-1 with TRBJ2-3, with 9 bases matching TRBD2. CDR1 MGHRA and CDR2 YSYEKL come from the germline V gene. The CDR3 totals 16 residues. Trimming took 3 bases from V and 0 from J; bases not matched to a gene: 4. DNA for the CDR3: TGCGCCAGCAGCCAGCTAGCGGGGCTTAGCACAGATACGCAGTATTTT. Translation gives CASSQLAGLSTDTQYF.

J is TRBJ2-3 and V is TRBV10-3; D possibly corresponds to TRBD1 (6 bases). Germline CDR1 is ENHRY and CDR2 is SYGVKD. V lost 10 bases to trimming and J lost 0 bases, with 17 bases between them. This CDR3 is 15 amino acids long. Written as DNA, the CDR3 is TGTGCCACGCAAGTAGACAGGTCAAGCACAGATACGCAGTATTTT. It codes for CATQVDRSSTDTQYF.